These T cell receptor beta chains were read from a single sample in a study of blood T cell repertoires in COVID-19. Here immunoSEQ multiplex PCR was the method, and the copy in TCRdb shows in-frame clones only, minus some. The sample lists hundreds of thousands of clones; about 85% were seen once. Material: PBMCs or T cells enriched from blood (not recorded which). The receptor set was obtained from a woman in her thirties who had been exposed to COVID-19. Each CDR3 is given with its conserved first and last residue. A D gene is named only where the DNA matches it firmly. Only part of the rows carry a size: once, few, many, or a class if the clone is expanded.

j_gene | v_gene | abundance | d_gene | CDR3aa | CDR3nt
TRBJ2-2 | TRBV4-1 | . | . | CASSQGARGTPNTGELFF | TGCGCCAGCAGCCAAGGAGCAAGAGGGACACCGAACACCGGGGAGCTGTTTTTT
TRBJ1-3 | TRBV4-1 | . | TRBD1 | CASSQDDRATGNTIYF | TGCGCCAGCAGCCAAGATGACAGGGCAACTGGAAACACCATATATTTT
TRBJ1-1 | TRBV30 | . | . | CAWSVLLRTEAFF | TGTGCCTGGAGTGTACTTCTGCGGACTGAAGCTTTCTTT
TRBJ2-7 | TRBV28 | . | . | CAVNLGGSSKPLSYEQYF | TGTGCCGTTAACCTGGGAGGCTCTTCAAAACCTCTTTCCTACGAGCAGTACTTC
TRBJ1-1 | TRBV7-2 | . | . | CASSWGHATEAFF | TGTGCCAGCAGCTGGGGACACGCCACTGAAGCTTTCTTT
TRBJ1-4 | TRBV6-4 | . | TRBD1 | CASSEFGQGKGEKLFF | TGTGCCAGCAGTGAATTCGGACAGGGGAAAGGTGAAAAACTGTTTTTT
TRBJ2-1 | TRBV25-1 | . | TRBD2 | CASSEFASGRNEQFF | TGTGCCAGCAGTGAATTCGCTAGCGGGAGAAATGAGCAGTTCTTC
TRBJ2-1 | TRBV13 | . | TRBD2 | CASSPSSGSYNEQFF | TGTGCCAGCAGCCCATCTAGCGGCTCCTACAATGAGCAGTTCTTC
TRBJ1-4 | TRBV7-2 | few | TRBD1 | CASSLGGSGGQLFF | TGTGCCAGCAGCTTAGGAGGTTCAGGGGGACAGCTGTTTTTT
TRBJ1-1 | TRBV28 | . | . | CASRFFPTEMNTEAFF | TGTGCCAGCAGGTTCTTTCCGACAGAGATGAACACTGAAGCTTTCTTT
TRBJ1-1 | TRBV19 | once | TRBD1 | CASRMTGGRSEAFF | TGTGCCAGTAGGATGACAGGGGGGAGGTCTGAAGCTTTCTTT
TRBJ2-5 | TRBV11-1 | . | TRBD2 | CASSPTSGRGETQYF | TGTGCCAGCAGCCCCACTAGCGGGAGAGGAGAGACCCAGTACTTC
TRBJ1-4 | TRBV6-5 | . | . | CASSQGNGTNEKLFF | TGTGCCAGCAGCCAGGGGAATGGGACTAATGAAAAACTGTTTTTT
TRBJ2-7 | TRBV7-2 | . | TRBD2 | CASSFTSGGSYEQYF | TGTGCCAGCAGCTTCACTAGCGGGGGATCCTACGAGCAGTACTTC
TRBJ2-2 | TRBV6-4 | . | TRBD1 | CASSEPGTVDRELFF | TGTGCCAGCAGTGAACCGGGGACAGTGGACCGGGAGCTGTTTTTT